This passage covers 8 T cell receptor beta chains from one sample sequenced in a study of patients and donors after allogeneic stem cell transplantation. One entry per CDR3 protein results from TCRdb running MiXCR on the RT-PCR reads. Of over 150,000 distinct CDR3 sequences detected, 30% appear once; the ten largest clones hold less than 3.5%. Source material: blood, either unsorted or a sorted T cell fraction (not recorded which). These receptors originate from a human donor who was either an allogeneic HSCT recipient or a stem cell or donor lymphocyte infusion donor (not recorded which). It is not recorded whose cells these are; they may come from a transplant donor.

This clonotype was detected ten times or more. The chain links TRBV29-1 to TRBJ1-2; D is undetermined. The germline V gene has CDR1 SQVTM and CDR2 ANQGSEA. This CDR3 contains 10 residues. V was cut by 3 bases and J by 8 bases, with 7 bases left in between. Written as DNA, the CDR3 is TGCAGCGTTGATGGGTCAGGCTACACCTTC. As protein: CSVDGSGYTF.

This clonotype has just a few counts. DNA of the CDR3: TGTGCCAGCAGCCCACGGGGACTAGCGGCCTCCAATGAGCAGTTCTTC. Amino acid sequence: CASSPRGLAASNEQFF. The chain combines TRBV9 with TRBJ2-1; 11 nucleotides agree with TRBD2. The CDR3 is made up of 16 amino acids. V shed 4 bases and J 6 bases; nucleotides not matched to a gene: 9. The germline gives CDR1 SGDLS, CDR2 YYNGEE.

This clonotype came up many times. V and J are TRBV4-2 and TRBJ1-1; D not resolved. The CDR3 loop spans 14 amino acids. The V end was cut by 1 base, the J end by 0 bases, with 6 bases between. CDR1 LGHNA and CDR2 YNFKEQ come from the germline V gene. In DNA form, the CDR3 reads TGTGCCAGCAGCCAAGTCAGCTTGAACACTGAAGCTTTCTTT. Protein sequence: CASSQVSLNTEAFF.

This clonotype was seen only a few times. The rearrangement uses TRBV5-1 and TRBJ2-1; possibly TRBD2 for D (6 bases). V lost 3 bases, J lost 0 bases, and 16 bases lay in between. The CDR3 spans 17 residues. Germline CDR1 SGHRS, CDR2 YFSETQ. In DNA form, the CDR3 reads TGCGCCAGCAGCTCTCCCGGGAGCCAGAGCTCCTACAATGAGCAGTTCTTC. Residues: CASSSPGSQSSYNEQFF.

The rearrangement joins TRBV9 to TRBJ2-2; TRBD2 aligns across 7 bases. This CDR3 is 18 amino acids long. V lost 0 bases, J lost 3 bases, and 11 bases stayed unmatched. Germline lookup yields CDR1 SGDLS and CDR2 YYNGEE. The CDR3 nucleotides are TGTGCCAGCAGCGTAGCTACAAGACTAGCCTTAGACACCGGGGAGCTGTTTTTT. Translating gives CASSVATRLALDTGELFF.

The genes are TRBV12-3 or TRBV12-4 and TRBJ2-5; 13 nucleotides align to TRBD2. The CDR3 consists of 16 residues. Trimming took 4 bases from V and 4 from J; bases not matched to a gene: 6. CDR3 sequence: CASSSRLAGGIETQYF. The CDR3 DNA follows: TGTGCCAGCAGTTCCCGACTAGCGGGAGGAATAGAGACCCAGTACTTC.

This clonotype was detected a few times. The rearrangement joins TRBV25-1 to TRBJ2-7; D not certain. The CDR3 runs to 13 residues. Germline CDR1 is MGHDK and CDR2 is SYGVNS. Trimming took off 0 bases at V and 5 bases at J, with 8 bases between the two ends. CDR3 residues: CASSEYILNEQYF. The CDR3, as DNA: TGTGCCAGCAGTGAATACATCCTGAACGAGCAGTACTTC.

The chain links TRBV6-2 or TRBV6-3 to TRBJ1-5, with a tentative D call TRBD1 (5 bases). The CDR3 has 14 residues. V gave up 5 bases and J gave up 7 bases, with 15 bases separating them. CDR1 and CDR2 from the germline V gene are MNHEY and SVGEGT. The CDR3 loop is CASSTGTFNQPQHF. The CDR3 DNA sequence: TGTGCCAGCAGTACCGGGACCTTCAACCAGCCCCAGCATTTT.